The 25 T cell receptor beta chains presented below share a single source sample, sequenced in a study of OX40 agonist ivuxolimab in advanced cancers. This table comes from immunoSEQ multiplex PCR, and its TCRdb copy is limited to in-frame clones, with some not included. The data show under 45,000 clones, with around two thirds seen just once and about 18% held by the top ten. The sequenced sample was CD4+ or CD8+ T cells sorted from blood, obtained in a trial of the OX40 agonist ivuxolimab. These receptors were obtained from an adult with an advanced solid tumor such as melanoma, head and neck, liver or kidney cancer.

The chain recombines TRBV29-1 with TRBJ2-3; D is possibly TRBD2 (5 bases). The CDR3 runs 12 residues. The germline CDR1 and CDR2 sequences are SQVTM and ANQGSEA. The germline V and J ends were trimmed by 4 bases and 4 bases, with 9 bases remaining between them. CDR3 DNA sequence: TGCAGCGTTGTCCGGGGATCAGATACGCAGTATTTT. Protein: CSVVRGSDTQYF.

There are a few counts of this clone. The DNA for the CDR3 is TGTGCCTGGGCCGGGGCCAATAATTCACCCCTCCACTTT. Its translation: CAWAGANNSPLHF. The rearrangement links TRBV30 to TRBJ1-6, with D possibly matching TRBD1 (5 bases). V was cut by 5 bases and J by 5 bases, with 10 bases left in between. CDR3 length equals 13 residues. Per germline, CDR1 GTSNPN and CDR2 SVGIG (reference sequence).

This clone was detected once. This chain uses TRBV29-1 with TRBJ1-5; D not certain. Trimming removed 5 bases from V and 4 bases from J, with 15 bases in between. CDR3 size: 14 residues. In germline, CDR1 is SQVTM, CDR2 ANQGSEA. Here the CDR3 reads CSVQIMDGNQPQHF. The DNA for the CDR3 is TGCAGCGTTCAAATAATGGACGGTAATCAGCCCCAGCATTTT.

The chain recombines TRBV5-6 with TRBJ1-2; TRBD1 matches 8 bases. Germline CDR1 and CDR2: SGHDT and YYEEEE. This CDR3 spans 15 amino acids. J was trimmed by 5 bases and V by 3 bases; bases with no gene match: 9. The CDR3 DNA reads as TGTGCCAGCAGCTCTGGACAGGGTGTACGGTATGGCTACACCTTC. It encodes CASSSGQGVRYGYTF.

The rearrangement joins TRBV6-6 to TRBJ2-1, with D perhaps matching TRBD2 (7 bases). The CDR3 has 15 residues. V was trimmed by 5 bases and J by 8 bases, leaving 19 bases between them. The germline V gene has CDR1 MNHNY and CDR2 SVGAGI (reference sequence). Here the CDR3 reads CASSNPFGGLYEQFF. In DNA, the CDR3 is TGTGCCAGCAGTAACCCTTTCGGGGGGCTATATGAGCAGTTCTTC.

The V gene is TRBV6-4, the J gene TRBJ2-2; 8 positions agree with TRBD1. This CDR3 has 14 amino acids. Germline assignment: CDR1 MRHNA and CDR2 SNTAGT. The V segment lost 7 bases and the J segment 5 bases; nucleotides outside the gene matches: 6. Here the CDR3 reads CASTAGGSTGELFF. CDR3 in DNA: TGTGCCAGCACCGCAGGGGGCTCAACCGGGGAGCTGTTTTTT.

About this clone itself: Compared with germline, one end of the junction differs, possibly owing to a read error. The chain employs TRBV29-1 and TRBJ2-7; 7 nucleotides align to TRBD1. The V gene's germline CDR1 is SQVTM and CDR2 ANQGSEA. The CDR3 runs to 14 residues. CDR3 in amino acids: CSVEDRDSSYGQYF. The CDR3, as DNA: TGCAGCGTTGAAGACCGGGACAGTTCCTACGGGCAGTACTTC.

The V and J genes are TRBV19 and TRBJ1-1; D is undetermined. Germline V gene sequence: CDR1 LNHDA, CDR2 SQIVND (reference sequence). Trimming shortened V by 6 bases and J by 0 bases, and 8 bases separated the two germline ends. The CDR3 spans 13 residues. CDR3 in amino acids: CASRGLLNTEAFF. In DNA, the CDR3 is TGTGCCAGTAGAGGACTTCTGAACACTGAAGCTTTCTTT. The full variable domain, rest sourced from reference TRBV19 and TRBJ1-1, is DGGITQSPKYLFRKEGQNVTLSCEQNLNHDAMYWYRQDPGQGLRLIYYSQIVNDFQKGDIAEGYSVSREKKESFPLTVTSAQKNPTAFYLCASRGLLNTEAFFGQGTRLTVV.

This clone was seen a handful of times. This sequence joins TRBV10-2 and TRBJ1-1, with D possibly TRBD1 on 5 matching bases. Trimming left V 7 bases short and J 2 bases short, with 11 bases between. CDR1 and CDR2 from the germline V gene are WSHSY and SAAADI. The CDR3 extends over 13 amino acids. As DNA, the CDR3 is TGCGCCAGCAATATTGGGGGAAACACTGAAGCTTTCTTT. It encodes CASNIGGNTEAFF.

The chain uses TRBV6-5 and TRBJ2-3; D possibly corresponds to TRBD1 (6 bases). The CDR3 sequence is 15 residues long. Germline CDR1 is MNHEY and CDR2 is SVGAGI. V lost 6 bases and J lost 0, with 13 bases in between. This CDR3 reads CASRRTDTSTDTQYF. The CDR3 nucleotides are TGTGCCAGCAGGCGGACAGACACTAGCACAGATACGCAGTATTTT.

The DNA of the CDR3 is TGTGCCAGCAGCCCTCGTGAGGGGGAAGGGGTCAATGAGCAGTTCTTC. Translated: CASSPREGEGVNEQFF. V usage is TRBV9 and J usage is TRBJ2-1; D is perhaps TRBD1 (6 bases). Trimming left V 4 bases short and J 6 bases short, with 20 bases between. The CDR3 is 16 amino acids. CDR1 SGDLS and CDR2 YYNGEE come from the germline V gene. Complete variable domain (other parts from reference TRBV9 and TRBJ2-1): DSGVTQTPKHLITATGQRVTLRCSPRSGDLSVYWYQQSLDQGLQFLIQYYNGEERAKGNILERFSAQQFPDLHSELNLSSLELGDSALYFCASSPREGEGVNEQFFGPGTRLTVL.

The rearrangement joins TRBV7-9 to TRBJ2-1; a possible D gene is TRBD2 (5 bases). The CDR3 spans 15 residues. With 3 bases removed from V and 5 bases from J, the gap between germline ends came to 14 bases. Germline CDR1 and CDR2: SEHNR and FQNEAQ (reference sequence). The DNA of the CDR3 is TGTGCCAGCAGCTTCGGACTTCGGATCGACAATGAGCAGTTCTTC. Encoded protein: CASSFGLRIDNEQFF. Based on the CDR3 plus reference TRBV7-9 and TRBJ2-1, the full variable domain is DTGVSQNPRHKITKRGQNVTFRCDPISEHNRLYWYRQTLGQGPEFLTYFQNEAQLEKSRLLSDRFSAERPKGSFSTLEIQRTEQGDSAMYLCASSFGLRIDNEQFFGPGTRLTVL.

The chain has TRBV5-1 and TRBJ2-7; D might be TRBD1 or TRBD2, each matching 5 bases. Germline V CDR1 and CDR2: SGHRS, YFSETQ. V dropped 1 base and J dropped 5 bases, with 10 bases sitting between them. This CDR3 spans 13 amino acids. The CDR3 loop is CASSLTGRHEQYF. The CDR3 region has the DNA TGCGCCAGCAGCTTGACGGGGCGGCACGAGCAGTACTTC. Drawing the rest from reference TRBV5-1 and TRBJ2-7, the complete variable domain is KAGVTQTPRYLIKTRGQQVTLSCSPISGHRSVSWYQQTPGQGLQFLFEYFSETQRNKGNFPGRFSGRQFSNSRSEMNVSTLELGDSALYLCASSLTGRHEQYFGPGTRLTVT.

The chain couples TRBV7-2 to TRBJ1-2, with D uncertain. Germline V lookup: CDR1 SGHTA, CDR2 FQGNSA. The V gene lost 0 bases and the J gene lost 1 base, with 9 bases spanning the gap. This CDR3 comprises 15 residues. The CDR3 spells CASSLATAVNYGYTF. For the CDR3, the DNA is TGTGCCAGCAGCTTAGCCACAGCGGTTAACTATGGCTACACCTTC.

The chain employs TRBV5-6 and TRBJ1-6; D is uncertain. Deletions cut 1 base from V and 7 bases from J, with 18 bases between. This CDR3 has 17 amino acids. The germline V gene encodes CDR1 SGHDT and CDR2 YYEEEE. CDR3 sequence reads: CASSLYSRSELNSPLHF. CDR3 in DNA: TGTGCCAGCAGCTTGTATTCCAGGTCAGAGTTAAATTCACCCCTCCACTTT.

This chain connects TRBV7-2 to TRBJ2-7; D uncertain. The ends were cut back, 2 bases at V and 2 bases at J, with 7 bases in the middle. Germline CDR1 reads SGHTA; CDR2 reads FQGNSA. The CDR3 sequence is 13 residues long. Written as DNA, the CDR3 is TGTGCCAGCAGCTTAAATAGGGCCTACGAGCAGTACGTC. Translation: CASSLNRAYEQYV.

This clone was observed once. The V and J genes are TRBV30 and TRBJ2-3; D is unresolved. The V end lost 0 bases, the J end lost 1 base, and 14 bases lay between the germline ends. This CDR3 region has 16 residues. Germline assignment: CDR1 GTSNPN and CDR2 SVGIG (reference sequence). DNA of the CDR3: TGTGCCTGGAGTGTACCGGGTGAGGTTGGCACAGATACGCAGTATTTT. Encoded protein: CAWSVPGEVGTDTQYF.

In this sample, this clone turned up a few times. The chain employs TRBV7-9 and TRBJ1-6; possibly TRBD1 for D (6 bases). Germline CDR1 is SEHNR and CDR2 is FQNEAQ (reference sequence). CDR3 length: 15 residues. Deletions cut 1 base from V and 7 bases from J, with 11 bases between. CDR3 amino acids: CASSLGQGNNSPLHF. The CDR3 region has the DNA TGTGCCAGCAGCTTAGGGCAGGGGAACAATTCACCCCTCCACTTT.

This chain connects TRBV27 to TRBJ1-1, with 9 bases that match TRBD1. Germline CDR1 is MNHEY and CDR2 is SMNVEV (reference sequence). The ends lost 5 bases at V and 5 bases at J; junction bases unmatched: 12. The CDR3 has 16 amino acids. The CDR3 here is CASSQTEQGARTEAFF. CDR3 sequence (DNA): TGTGCCAGCAGTCAGACAGAACAGGGGGCGCGGACTGAAGCTTTCTTT.

The CDR3 DNA reads as TGTGCCAGCAGCACTCCGACAGGGAGGGAAAAACTGTTTTTT. As protein: CASSTPTGREKLFF. This chain joins TRBV7-2 and TRBJ1-4; 7 nucleotides agree with TRBD1. Unmatched junction bases numbered 8, after V lost 5 bases and J lost 8 bases. The CDR3 has 14 residues. The germline V gene encodes CDR1 SGHTA and CDR2 FQGNSA.

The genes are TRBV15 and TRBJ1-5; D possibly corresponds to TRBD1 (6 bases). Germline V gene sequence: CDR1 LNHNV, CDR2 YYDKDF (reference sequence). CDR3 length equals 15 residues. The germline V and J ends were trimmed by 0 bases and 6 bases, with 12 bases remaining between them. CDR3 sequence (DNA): TGTGCCACCAGCAGAGATCGGAGGGGGGTTCAGCCCCAGCATTTT. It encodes CATSRDRRGVQPQHF.

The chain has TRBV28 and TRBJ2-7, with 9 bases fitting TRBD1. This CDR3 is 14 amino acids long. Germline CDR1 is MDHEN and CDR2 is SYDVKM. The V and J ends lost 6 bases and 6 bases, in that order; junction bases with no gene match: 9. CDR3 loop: CASRPGDRETEQYV. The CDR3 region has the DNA TGTGCCAGCAGACCCGGGGACAGGGAGACCGAGCAGTACGTC.

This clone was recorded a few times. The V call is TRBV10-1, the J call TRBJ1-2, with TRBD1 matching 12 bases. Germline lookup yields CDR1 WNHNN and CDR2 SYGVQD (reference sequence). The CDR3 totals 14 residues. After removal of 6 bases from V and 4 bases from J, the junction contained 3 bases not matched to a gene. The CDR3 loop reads CASSPGQGAYGYTF. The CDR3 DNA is TGCGCCAGCAGCCCGGGACAGGGGGCCTATGGCTACACCTTC.

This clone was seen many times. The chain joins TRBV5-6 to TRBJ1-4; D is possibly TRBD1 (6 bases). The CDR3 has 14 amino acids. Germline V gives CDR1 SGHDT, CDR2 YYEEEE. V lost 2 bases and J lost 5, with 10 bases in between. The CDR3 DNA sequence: TGTGCCAGCAGCTTTAGGGGGTCGAATGAAAAACTGTTTTTT. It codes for CASSFRGSNEKLFF. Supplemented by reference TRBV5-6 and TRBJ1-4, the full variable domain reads DAGVTQSPTHLIKTRGQQVTLRCSPKSGHDTVSWYQQALGQGPQFIFQYYEEEERQRGNFPDRFSGHQFPNYSSELNVNALLLGDSALYLCASSFRGSNEKLFFGSGTQLSVL.

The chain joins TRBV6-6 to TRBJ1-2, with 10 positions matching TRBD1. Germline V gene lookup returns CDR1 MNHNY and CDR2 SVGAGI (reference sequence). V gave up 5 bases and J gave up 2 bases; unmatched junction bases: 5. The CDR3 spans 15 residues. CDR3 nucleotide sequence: TGTGCCAGCAGTCAACCGGGACAGGGGAACTATGGCTACACCTTC. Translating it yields CASSQPGQGNYGYTF.